Presented here are 29 T cell receptor beta chains from one specimen sequenced in a study of T-cell reconstitution after alpha-beta-depleted transplantation in children. TCRbeta library preparation incorporated unique molecular identifiers. TCRdb reprocessed the PCR reads via MiXCR and lists one record per CDR3 protein. This sample carries hundreds of thousands of distinct CDR3 sequences, 16% of them seen once, and the ten largest clones take about 1.1%. Here the sequenced sample was PBMCs from the stem cell graft donor, taken from the stem cell graft. The source of these receptors is a human donor who donated a stem cell graft to a child with acute myeloid leukemia.

This CDR3 is CASSGVQETQYF. In nucleotides, the CDR3 is TGCGCCAGCAGCGGAGTACAAGAGACCCAGTACTTC. V and J are TRBV5-1 and TRBJ2-5; D uncertain. Germline CDR1 SGHRS, CDR2 YFSETQ. The CDR3 covers 12 residues. Trimming took off 4 bases at V and 2 bases at J, with 6 bases between the two ends.

This clonotype was observed a few times. This chain connects TRBV7-2 to TRBJ1-2, with D uncertain. V lost 2 bases to trimming and J lost 7 bases, with 8 bases between them. The CDR3 length is 12 residues. The germline V gene has CDR1 SGHTA and CDR2 FQGNSA. This CDR3 is CASSLTQVGYTF. Written as DNA, the CDR3 is TGTGCCAGCAGCTTAACCCAGGTTGGCTACACCTTC.

The gene calls are TRBV7-9 and TRBJ2-1, with a weak D call TRBD2 (6 bases). The germline V gene has CDR1 SEHNR and CDR2 FQNEAQ (reference sequence). The CDR3 extends over 14 amino acids. V was shortened by 3 bases and J by 6 bases, with 12 bases between the two germline ends. The chain's CDR3 is CASSLSWGVNEQFF. The CDR3 DNA reads as TGTGCCAGCAGCTTGTCGTGGGGGGTCAATGAGCAGTTCTTC.

This clonotype occurred many times. The genes are TRBV7-9 and TRBJ2-5; D is undetermined. CDR3 size: 12 residues. With 5 bases removed from V and 8 bases from J, the gap between germline ends came to 12 bases. Germline V gene data show CDR1 as SEHNR and CDR2 as FQNEAQ (reference sequence). The CDR3 spells CASSNTQGTQYF. CDR3 nucleotides: TGTGCCAGCAGCAACACCCAAGGAACCCAGTACTTC. The full variable domain, rest sourced from reference TRBV7-9 and TRBJ2-5, is DTGVSQNPRHKITKRGQNVTFRCDPISEHNRLYWYRQTLGQGPEFLTYFQNEAQLEKSRLLSDRFSAERPKGSFSTLEIQRTEQGDSAMYLCASSNTQGTQYFGPGTRLLVL.

V usage is TRBV7-2 and J usage is TRBJ2-7; TRBD2 aligns across 8 bases. The CDR3 spans 14 residues. Losses at the gene ends were 0 bases for V and 3 bases for J; bases not matched to a gene: 1. Germline V gene sequence: CDR1 SGHTA, CDR2 FQGNSA. Here the CDR3 reads CASSLAAGVYEQYF. CDR3 DNA: TGTGCCAGCAGCTTAGCAGCGGGGGTCTACGAGCAGTACTTC. The full variable domain, its missing parts supplied by reference TRBV7-2 and TRBJ2-7, is GAGVSQSPSNKVTEKGKDVELRCDPISGHTALYWYRQSLGQGLEFLIYFQGNSAPDKSGLPSDRFSAERTGGSVSTLTIQRTQQEDSAVYLCASSLAAGVYEQYFGPGTRLTVT.

The chain recombines TRBV4-2 with TRBJ2-7; 13 bases match TRBD2. The germline V gene encodes CDR1 LGHNA and CDR2 YNFKEQ. The CDR3 loop spans 16 amino acids. V lost 6 bases and J lost 4; bases outside the gene matches: 9. CDR3 protein: CASSNPGLAGEYEQYF. CDR3 DNA: TGTGCCAGCAGTAACCCCGGACTAGCGGGGGAGTACGAGCAGTACTTC.

V and J are TRBV27 and TRBJ2-3; TRBD2 matches 13 bases. The CDR3 runs to 18 residues. Germline assignment: CDR1 MNHEY and CDR2 SMNVEV (reference sequence). The ends lost 6 bases at V and 5 bases at J; junction bases unmatched: 14. CDR3 amino acids: CASSPYKTSGGPGDTQYF. CDR3 coding DNA: TGTGCCAGCAGCCCGTATAAGACTAGCGGGGGGCCAGGAGATACGCAGTATTTT.

The rearrangement joins TRBV12-3 or TRBV12-4 to TRBJ2-2; weak D call: TRBD1 (5 bases). Trimming took off 7 bases at V and 0 bases at J, with 18 bases between the two ends. The CDR3 loop spans 17 amino acids. This CDR3 is CASNLGPGQSNTGELFF. The CDR3 DNA follows: TGTGCCAGCAATCTTGGGCCCGGACAATCGAACACCGGGGAGCTGTTTTTT.

The chain links TRBV24-1 to TRBJ2-4; the D gene is possibly TRBD1 (5 bases). Trimming shortened V by 8 bases and J by 7 bases, and 8 bases separated the two germline ends. This CDR3 has 11 amino acids. Germline V gene lookup returns CDR1 KGHDR and CDR2 SFDVKD. CDR3 protein: CATIKGNIQYF. The CDR3 DNA follows: TGTGCCACCATAAAGGGGAACATTCAGTACTTC.

The chain has TRBV6-2 or TRBV6-3 and TRBJ1-2, with a weak D call TRBD1 (5 bases). The CDR3 runs 12 residues. CDR1 is MNHEY and CDR2 is SVGEGT in the germline V gene. Trimming stripped 6 bases from V and 5 bases from J, with 10 bases between. In DNA, the CDR3 is TGTGCCAGCAGCGGACATCCTTATGGCTACACCTTC. Encoded protein: CASSGHPYGYTF.

The rearrangement links TRBV7-8 to TRBJ1-5, with D possibly matching TRBD1 (5 bases). This CDR3 has 16 residues. Trimming removed 4 bases from V and 0 bases from J, with 13 bases in between. Looked up from germline, CDR1 is SGHVS and CDR2 is FQNEAQ. CDR3 sequence reads: CASSSMRTTSNQPQHF. DNA of the CDR3: TGTGCCAGCAGCTCTATGAGGACAACTAGCAATCAGCCCCAGCATTTT.

This clonotype appeared many times. The V and J genes are TRBV7-2 and TRBJ2-3; D gene uncertain. The CDR3 contains 14 residues. The germline gives CDR1 SGHTA, CDR2 FQGNSA. V lost 1 base and J lost 4, with 9 bases in between. The CDR3 region has the DNA TGTGCCAGCAGCTTAGTTCAGAATTCAGATACGCAGTATTTT. Translation gives CASSLVQNSDTQYF. Looking up the rest from reference TRBV7-2 and TRBJ2-3 gives the full variable domain: GAGVSQSPSNKVTEKGKDVELRCDPISGHTALYWYRQSLGQGLEFLIYFQGNSAPDKSGLPSDRFSAERTGGSVSTLTIQRTQQEDSAVYLCASSLVQNSDTQYFGPGTRLTVL.

As concerns this clonotype: This may be a read error: a much more frequent sequence differs by one nucleotide. This chain connects TRBV20-1 to TRBJ1-2, with D uncertain. Per the germline V gene, CDR1 is DFQATT and CDR2 is SNEGSKA (reference sequence). This CDR3 comprises 14 residues. V was trimmed by 6 bases and J by 7 bases, leaving 21 bases between them. In nucleotides, the CDR3 is TGCAGTGCCCCCCCCCGGGAGACGAAGGTTGGCTACACCTTC. Protein product: CSAPPRETKVGYTF.

This clonotype was detected many times. The chain recombines TRBV11-1 with TRBJ2-1; 11 positions agree with TRBD1. The V gene end was trimmed by 6 bases and the J gene end by 5 bases; junction bases not matched to a gene: 6. CDR3 length equals 15 residues. Germline CDR1 SGHAT, CDR2 FQDESV (reference sequence). Written as DNA, the CDR3 is TGTGCCAGCAGTGAACCGGGACAGGGGGACAATGAGCAGTTCTTC. It is translated as CASSEPGQGDNEQFF.

At least ten counts were recorded for this clonotype. This rearrangement joins TRBV20-1 to TRBJ1-1; D gene uncertain. The germline V and J ends were trimmed by 4 bases and 3 bases, with 12 bases remaining between them. The CDR3 length is 13 residues. Germline lookup yields CDR1 DFQATT and CDR2 SNEGSKA (reference sequence). CDR3 protein: CSATPPQHTEAFF. CDR3 bases: TGCAGTGCTACCCCCCCCCAGCACACTGAAGCTTTCTTT.

This clonotype was observed at least ten times. V is TRBV12-3 or TRBV12-4 and J is TRBJ2-7; D is unclear. The V gene lost 2 bases and the J gene lost 3 bases, with 11 bases spanning the gap. There are 14 residues in the CDR3. In DNA form, the CDR3 reads TGTGCCAGCAGTTTAAAGGTCGCCGGCTACGAGCAGTACTTC. The encoded protein is CASSLKVAGYEQYF.

This clonotype appeared a few times. The V gene is TRBV20-1, the J gene TRBJ2-7; D possibly corresponds to TRBD2 (5 bases). V was clipped by 0 bases and J by 3 bases, with 18 bases between them. Germline values: CDR1 DFQATT, CDR2 SNEGSKA (reference sequence). This CDR3 is built from 16 residues. In nucleotides, the CDR3 is TGCAGTGCTAGAGATCAGGACGGGGTCGGGGTCTACGAGCAGTACTTC. It translates to CSARDQDGVGVYEQYF.

Here the CDR3 DNA reads TGCAGTGCTATAAAACGAGGTGCCCAGGGGGATCAGCCCCAGCATTTT. This encodes CSAIKRGAQGDQPQHF. This chain links TRBV20-1 with TRBJ1-5; 7 bases are shared with TRBD1. Germline V gene sequence: CDR1 DFQATT, CDR2 SNEGSKA (reference sequence). The CDR3 is made up of 16 amino acids. The V gene end was trimmed by 4 bases and the J gene end by 5 bases; junction bases not matched to a gene: 14.

This clonotype was picked up many times. This chain connects TRBV6-5 to TRBJ2-1; D is uncertain. The V gene lost 6 bases and the J gene lost 1 base, with 13 bases spanning the gap. Germline CDR1 is MNHEY and CDR2 is SVGAGI. CDR3 length equals 15 residues. CDR3 loop: CASRLVMNSYNEQFF. DNA for the CDR3: TGTGCCAGCAGGCTTGTTATGAATTCCTACAATGAGCAGTTCTTC.

This clonotype was seen a few times. The V gene is TRBV7-2, the J gene TRBJ1-5; 7 bases align to TRBD1. Losses at the gene ends were 2 bases for V and 3 bases for J; bases not matched to a gene: 4. CDR3 length equals 15 residues. Germline V gene sequence: CDR1 SGHTA, CDR2 FQGNSA. The CDR3 nucleotides are TGTGCCAGCAGCTTATTCGGGACAGACAATCAGCCCCAGCATTTT. It encodes CASSLFGTDNQPQHF.

This clonotype has just a few counts. This sequence joins TRBV10-1 and TRBJ2-1; 8 nucleotides line up with TRBD2. The CDR3 sequence is 13 residues long. The ends lost 6 bases at V and 7 bases at J; junction bases unmatched: 5. Germline loops: CDR1 WNHNN, CDR2 SYGVQD (reference sequence). CDR3 amino acids: CASSSGLANEQFF. The CDR3 DNA follows: TGCGCCAGCAGCTCCGGACTAGCTAATGAGCAGTTCTTC.

This clonotype was recorded at least ten times. The gene calls are TRBV20-1 and TRBJ2-1; 15 bases line up with TRBD2. In germline, CDR1 is DFQATT, CDR2 SNEGSKA (reference sequence). J gave up 9 bases and V 2 bases, and 8 bases lay outside the gene matches. The CDR3 length is 16 residues. The CDR3 bases are TGCAGTGCTAGACCATGGACTAGCGGGGGGGTGGTTGAGCAGTTCTTC. It codes for CSARPWTSGGVVEQFF.

The sample holds many counts of this clonotype. This chain links TRBV5-1 with TRBJ2-7; 7 bases fit TRBD1. CDR3 length: 12 residues. With V trimmed by 0 bases and J by 6 bases, 0 bases remained unmatched. The germline CDR1 and CDR2 sequences are SGHRS and YFSETQ. The CDR3 nucleotides are TGCGCCAGCAGCTTGGACAGGGGCGAGCAGTACGTC. This gives the protein CASSLDRGEQYV.

In its sample, this clonotype was seen a few times. The V and J genes are TRBV20-1 and TRBJ2-3; the D gene is possibly TRBD1 (6 bases). Trimming removed 0 bases from V and 5 bases from J, with 18 bases in between. CDR1 DFQATT and CDR2 SNEGSKA come from the germline V gene (reference sequence). The CDR3 covers 16 residues. DNA of the CDR3: TGCAGTGCTAGAGATACCGTCGGGACAAGAAAAGATACGCAGTATTTT. Residues: CSARDTVGTRKDTQYF.

This clonotype was observed a few times. The chain employs TRBV7-8 and TRBJ2-5, with 10 bases matching TRBD1. V trimming: 5 bases; J trimming: 5 bases; junction bases outside the gene matches: 8. This CDR3 comprises 15 residues. Germline V CDR1 and CDR2: SGHVS, FQNEAQ. In DNA form, the CDR3 reads TGTGCCAGCAGCCTTGACAGGGGGCGTAAGGAGACCCAGTACTTC. Translating gives CASSLDRGRKETQYF.

V and J are TRBV28 and TRBJ1-4, with D maybe TRBD1 (6 bases). The germline V gene has CDR1 MDHEN and CDR2 SYDVKM. V lost 4 bases and J lost 5, with 11 bases in between. The CDR3 has 14 residues. The DNA for the CDR3 is TGTGCCAGCAGTTCCGGGACAAGAAATGAAAAACTGTTTTTT. Translation: CASSSGTRNEKLFF. The full variable domain, its missing parts supplied by reference TRBV28 and TRBJ1-4, is DVKVTQSSRYLVKRTGEKVFLECVQDMDHENMFWYRQDPGLGLRLIYFSYDVKMKEKGDIPEGYSVSREKKERFSLILESASTNQTSMYLCASSSGTRNEKLFFGSGTQLSVL.

In its sample, this clonotype was seen a few times. CDR3 bases: TGTGCCAGCAGCCAAGACGGGCGGGGGGGCAGAGCGGGCACAGATACGCAGTATTTT. Its translation is CASSQDGRGGRAGTDTQYF. The gene calls are TRBV4-2 and TRBJ2-3; TRBD2 aligns across 9 bases. The CDR3 runs 19 residues. The germline CDR1 and CDR2 sequences are LGHNA and YNFKEQ. J was trimmed by 1 base and V by 0 bases; bases with no gene match: 11.

The chain combines TRBV28 with TRBJ1-5; TRBD1 aligns across 12 bases. Germline CDR1 is MDHEN and CDR2 is SYDVKM. The CDR3 covers 15 residues. With 8 bases clipped from V and 0 bases from J, the junction kept 2 bases outside the gene matches. CDR3 in amino acids: CASGTGGDSNQPQHF. The CDR3 nucleotides read TGTGCCAGCGGGACAGGGGGCGATAGCAATCAGCCCCAGCATTTT.

This clonotype was recorded a few times. The chain combines TRBV7-6 with TRBJ2-3; D remains ambiguous. Germline V gives CDR1 SGHVS, CDR2 FNYEAQ. Trimming stripped 1 base from V and 5 bases from J, with 13 bases between. The CDR3 has 15 residues. CDR3 in DNA: TGTGCCAGCAGCTTAGGACGAGGAACGGGAGATACGCAGTATTTT. Translated, it gives CASSLGRGTGDTQYF.